This TCR beta chain was sequenced in a study of T cell responses to AZD1222 COVID-19 vaccine. Produced via immunoSEQ multiplex PCR; TCRdb's table is partial and in-frame only. The sample has some 25,000 clones; around 83% are singletons. The TCR comes from an adult who received the AZD1222 COVID-19 vaccine. The sample here was peripheral blood, taken 28 days after the second AZD1222 dose.

In DNA form, the CDR3 reads TGTGCCAGCAGCCGGGGGGGCCGTATGGACACCGGGGAGCTGTTTTTT. It codes for CASSRGGRMDTGELFF. The rearrangement uses TRBV16 and TRBJ2-2, with a tentative D call TRBD2 (7 bases). The V and J ends lost 4 bases and 3 bases respectively, with 15 bases between them. The CDR3 sequence is 16 residues long. Germline loops: CDR1 KGHSY, CDR2 FQNENV.